This TCR beta chain was recovered during a study of early T cells in non-severe SARS-CoV-2 infection (dated by TCRdb to the early 2020s). Some background on the complete study: Because TCR sequencing was done on bulk RNA from unsorted whole blood, the alpha and beta chains could not be paired. On the study overall, not on this receptor specifically: Matching against VDJdb was skewed toward anti-spike CD8 responses, likely underestimated virus-specific expansions, and missed private and CD4 specificities.

The library was built by means of 5' RACE. Sequencing used a NextSeq 500. To correct for sequencing error and PCR bias, the TCR library protocol tagged individual cDNA molecules with unique molecular identifiers. Both TCR alpha and beta chains were sequenced, and tight co-correlation was observed between alpha and beta sequence abundances in each sample. The paper's data handling went like this. V gene, J gene and CDR3 annotation of TCR sequences was performed with Decombinator V4. TCRs were defined as expanded if a significant change between any two time points was detected under a Poisson model with p below 0.0001. TCR abundances were normalised to the total number of TCRs sequenced per sample and were expressed as counts per million. MAIT TCRs were defined by TRAV1-2 paired with TRAJ12, TRAJ20 or TRAJ33, and iNKT TCRs by TRAV10 paired with TRAJ18. VDJdb, accessed 1 November 2021, was searched for CMV, EBV and SARS-CoV-2 annotated TCRs, excluding TCRs annotated for multiple antigens. Clones were called with MiXCR by TCRdb after fastp trimmed the public reads at Q25, and only in-frame beta chains were retained. Each entry merges the rows of one CDR3 protein and shows their most common DNA and genes. The V and J calls and clone size come from TCRdb's table, not from the authors' own analysis. This sample holds 65,000 to 75,000 distinct CDR3 sequences; roughly 13% were observed only once. The ten largest clones add up to approximately 5% of the sample.

Set within a cohort of healthcare workers in London, UK, this nested case-control study involved weekly PCR testing of nasopharyngeal swabs along with blood sampling. Healthcare workers were enrolled in the week of the UK lockdown, from 23 to 31 March 2020, and were followed every week for up to roughly 15 weeks. Cut back by 7 bases and 5 bases, the V and J ends lie 12 bases apart. Counted from cysteine to phenylalanine, this CDR3 has 13 amino acids. The only DNA kept is the CDR3, 39 bases in frame from the first base. Worth noting for this clonotype: Its antigen remains undetermined. No quality values exist for individual bases; no much larger clone is one base distant.

This TCR came from an adult who was a healthcare worker with PCR-confirmed SARS-CoV-2 infection or an uninfected control (not recorded which). Recombination joined TRBV12-3 or TRBV12-4 with TRBJ1-5, with a tentative D gene TRBD1 over 6 matching bases. Specimen: whole blood. The DNA sequence follows: TGTGCCAGCACCCAGGGGCCCTATCAGCCCCAGCATTTT. The resulting protein is CASTQGPYQPQHF.